Listed here are 4 T cell receptor beta chains from one sample, sequenced in a study of graft-versus-host responses after intestinal transplantation. Assay: immunoSEQ multiplex PCR; the TCRdb copy retains only in-frame clones and omits some. The sample shows about 5,200 clones, over 60% of them seen only once. From the graft tissue, intraepithelial and lamina propria lymphocytes were released through processing. Sequenced material: ileum tissue, taken about 250 days after intestinal transplant. These receptors all come from a human patient who received an intestinal transplant, so some T cells may come from the graft donor.

The rearrangement links TRBV27 to TRBJ1-2; D gene ambiguous. Looked up from germline, CDR1 is MNHEY and CDR2 is SMNVEV (reference sequence). V was pared by 3 bases and J by 4 bases, with 9 bases between. The CDR3 consists of 13 residues. The CDR3 nucleotides read TGTGCCAGCAGTTTTAGCAGACTCTATGGCTACACCTTC. Protein: CASSFSRLYGYTF.

This sequence joins TRBV5-1 and TRBJ1-2; D unclear. Trimming shortened V by 5 bases and J by 10 bases, and 18 bases separated the two germline ends. The germline gives CDR1 SGHRS, CDR2 YFSETQ. This CDR3 spans 13 amino acids. Here the CDR3 reads CASRSLTRSSYTF. CDR3 coding DNA: TGCGCCAGCAGGTCCCTAACCCGCTCATCCTACACCTTC.

The V gene is TRBV6-5, the J gene TRBJ2-5, with 11 bases lining up with TRBD2. The CDR3 is made up of 16 amino acids. The germline CDR1 and CDR2 sequences are MNHEY and SVGAGI. Losses at the gene ends were 0 bases for V and 5 bases for J; bases not matched to a gene: 5. The CDR3 reads CASSYSGTSGEETQYF. The CDR3, as DNA: TGTGCCAGCAGTTACTCGGGGACTAGCGGCGAGGAGACCCAGTACTTC.

The gene calls are TRBV12-5 and TRBJ2-5; D perhaps matches TRBD2 (5 bases). Germline V lookup: CDR1 LGHNT, CDR2 FRNRAP. This CDR3 is built from 16 residues. Trimming removed 4 bases from V and 4 bases from J, with 19 bases in between. CDR3 coding DNA: TGTGCTAGTGGTTCTGGGAGTAAGGGAGTCCTAGAGACCCAGTACTTC. This translates into CASGSGSKGVLETQYF.